These 25 T cell receptor beta chains came from one sample sequenced in a study of T-cell reconstitution after alpha-beta-depleted transplantation in children. As it was prepared, the TCRbeta library received unique molecular identifiers. TCRdb re-called the PCR reads through MiXCR, storing one row per CDR3 protein. This table holds about 830,000 distinct CDR3 sequences, roughly 15% found once. This specimen was PBMCs, mostly from graft donor cells, taken 360 days after TCRalphabeta/CD19-depleted stem cell transplant. The receptors derive from a male patient between 5 and 17 years old who had a stem cell transplant for acute lymphoblastic leukemia, so the T cells may come from the graft donor.

This rearrangement joins TRBV20-1 to TRBJ2-5; TRBD1 agrees at 9 bases. V shed 0 bases and J 4 bases; nucleotides not matched to a gene: 6. Looked up from germline, CDR1 is DFQATT and CDR2 is SNEGSKA (reference sequence). The CDR3 covers 15 residues. CDR3 DNA: TGCAGTGCTAGAGATCAAAGGACAGGGGTAGAGACCCAGTACTTC. Translating it yields CSARDQRTGVETQYF.

There are a few counts of this clonotype. The chain couples TRBV5-1 to TRBJ1-1, with D hard to call. Trimming stripped 1 base from V and 3 bases from J, with 16 bases between. The CDR3 has 16 residues. Germline V gene data show CDR1 as SGHRS and CDR2 as YFSETQ. CDR3 protein: CASSLYPSRMDTEAFF. CDR3 nucleotide sequence: TGCGCCAGCAGCTTGTACCCGAGTAGGATGGACACTGAAGCTTTCTTT.

This clonotype was detected a few times. V and J are TRBV3-1 and TRBJ1-2; the D is unclear. Trimming left V 4 bases short and J 4 bases short, with 10 bases between. Per germline, CDR1 LGHDT and CDR2 YNNKEL (reference sequence). The CDR3 is made up of 13 amino acids. The chain's CDR3 is CASSLRTVYGYTF. DNA for the CDR3: TGTGCCAGCAGCCTCAGGACCGTCTATGGCTACACCTTC.

The chain joins TRBV7-9 to TRBJ1-1, with 7 bases identical to TRBD1. Germline lookup yields CDR1 SEHNR and CDR2 FQNEAQ (reference sequence). Losses at the gene ends were 7 bases for V and 1 base for J; bases not matched to a gene: 6. This CDR3 is 14 amino acids long. The CDR3 DNA is TGTGCCAGCACCGAACAGGGGACGAACACTGAAGCTTTCTTT. Its protein is CASTEQGTNTEAFF.

CDR3 DNA sequence: TGCAGTGCTACCGGACAGCCCTGGTACCAAGAGACCCAGTACTTC. Amino acid sequence: CSATGQPWYQETQYF. The rearrangement joins TRBV20-1 to TRBJ2-5, with D possibly matching TRBD1 (6 bases). The CDR3 contains 15 residues. CDR1 is DFQATT and CDR2 is SNEGSKA in the germline V gene (reference sequence). Trimming stripped 4 bases from V and 0 bases from J, with 15 bases between.

The chain joins TRBV7-9 to TRBJ2-7; tentatively, D is TRBD2 (5 bases). The CDR3 runs 16 residues. Trimming shortened V by 2 bases and J by 1 base, and 15 bases separated the two germline ends. Looked up from germline, CDR1 is SEHNR and CDR2 is FQNEAQ (reference sequence). The CDR3 DNA sequence: TGTGCCAGCAGCTTACGGGATCAGGACGTTTCCTACGAGCAGTACTTC. It translates to CASSLRDQDVSYEQYF.

This clonotype was detected only a few times. The V gene is TRBV6-5, the J gene TRBJ1-3; D is unresolved. This CDR3 has 17 residues. V was trimmed by 4 bases and J by 2 bases, leaving 18 bases between them. Germline V gene sequence: CDR1 MNHEY, CDR2 SVGAGI. CDR3 in DNA: TGTGCCAGCAGTTTTAGTAGAAAAACACCTCCTGGAAACACCATATATTTT. The encoded protein is CASSFSRKTPPGNTIYF.

V usage is TRBV19 and J usage is TRBJ1-1; no definite D call. This CDR3 is built from 13 residues. V was cut by 5 bases and J by 6 bases, with 13 bases left in between. CDR1 and CDR2 (germline): LNHDA, SQIVND (reference sequence). CDR3 amino acids: CASSWDSHAEAFF. The CDR3 bases are TGTGCCAGTAGTTGGGATTCGCACGCTGAAGCTTTCTTT.

At least ten counts were recorded for this clonotype. Here the CDR3 DNA reads TGTGCCAGCAGGGGCCAAGAGACCCAGTACTTC. The encoded protein is CASRGQETQYF. The rearrangement links TRBV12-3 or TRBV12-4 to TRBJ2-5; no reliable D call. V was shortened by 6 bases and J by 1 base, with 3 bases between the two germline ends. The CDR3 consists of 11 residues.

The chain joins TRBV6-1 to TRBJ1-2, with TRBD1 as a possible D gene (6 bases). The germline V gene has CDR1 MNHNS and CDR2 SASEGT. This CDR3 is 13 amino acids long. With 4 bases removed from V and 8 bases from J, the gap between germline ends came to 14 bases. The CDR3 is CASSVTGLGGYTF. The CDR3 DNA is TGTGCCAGCAGTGTTACAGGGTTGGGAGGCTACACCTTC.

This clonotype was counted between two and nine times. V usage is TRBV28 and J usage is TRBJ1-2, with D possibly being TRBD1 (5 bases). Between the trimmed V and J ends, which lost 2 bases and 7 bases, there was a span of 17 bases. Germline V gives CDR1 MDHEN, CDR2 SYDVKM. The CDR3 has 15 residues. The chain's CDR3 is CASSLLENSGAGYTF. The CDR3, as DNA: TGTGCCAGCAGTTTACTTGAAAATTCCGGGGCTGGCTACACCTTC.

This chain's CDR3 is CASGPGLTGGAYEQYF. CDR3 bases: TGTGCCAGCGGCCCTGGGCTCACAGGAGGGGCCTACGAGCAGTACTTC. The rearrangement uses TRBV4-2 and TRBJ2-7, with a tentative D call TRBD2 (6 bases). The CDR3 loop spans 16 amino acids. CDR1 LGHNA and CDR2 YNFKEQ come from the germline V gene. Trimming pared 8 bases from V and 2 bases from J, leaving 22 bases between.

J is TRBJ2-2 and V is TRBV28; 7 positions match TRBD2. This CDR3 spans 17 amino acids. V was clipped by 6 bases and J by 3 bases; unmatched bases: 13. CDR1 and CDR2 from the germline V gene are MDHEN and SYDVKM. The CDR3 is CASSRKGQRGHTGELFF. The CDR3, as DNA: TGTGCCAGCAGCAGAAAGGGCCAGCGGGGTCACACCGGGGAGCTGTTTTTT.

The table lists this clonotype with a few counts. The V call is TRBV12-3 or TRBV12-4, the J call TRBJ1-4; D remains ambiguous. The V end lost 4 bases, the J end lost 4 bases, and 16 bases lay between the germline ends. The CDR3 consists of 16 residues. CDR3 in amino acids: CASSSSVGIRNEKLFF. In DNA, the CDR3 is TGTGCCAGCAGTTCCTCCGTCGGGATTCGTAATGAAAAACTGTTTTTT.

This clonotype was seen only a few times. The chain couples TRBV6-5 to TRBJ1-2; D gene ambiguous. This CDR3 is built from 14 residues. The germline gives CDR1 MNHEY, CDR2 SVGAGI. The V gene lost 2 bases and the J gene lost 4 bases, with 11 bases spanning the gap. The CDR3 sequence: CASSYGVLGYGYTF. CDR3 nucleotides: TGTGCCAGCAGTTACGGGGTATTGGGCTATGGCTACACCTTC.

This clonotype was detected a few times. This chain connects TRBV5-6 to TRBJ2-7, with D tentatively TRBD1 (5 bases). Between the trimmed V and J ends, which lost 0 bases and 4 bases, there was a span of 11 bases. Germline V gene lookup returns CDR1 SGHDT and CDR2 YYEEEE. CDR3 size: 14 residues. The CDR3 is CASSLGQRLYEQYF. CDR3 coding DNA: TGTGCCAGCAGCTTGGGACAGCGACTGTACGAGCAGTACTTC.

This clonotype appeared a few times. V and J are TRBV24-1 and TRBJ2-3; 7 bases align to TRBD1. The V and J ends lost 3 bases and 4 bases, in that order; junction bases with no gene match: 6. Germline loops: CDR1 KGHDR, CDR2 SFDVKD. The CDR3 covers 15 residues. The CDR3 bases are TGTGCCACCAGTGATGCACAGGGGATGTCAGATACGCAGTATTTT. Translating gives CATSDAQGMSDTQYF.

J is TRBJ1-2 and V is TRBV4-1; the D is unclear. The germline V gene encodes CDR1 MGHRA and CDR2 YSYEKL. Trimming stripped 0 bases from V and 3 bases from J, with 14 bases between. The CDR3 loop spans 16 amino acids. The CDR3 is CASSQDVGSVDYGYTF. The DNA for the CDR3 is TGCGCCAGCAGCCAAGATGTGGGCAGCGTGGACTATGGCTACACCTTC.

The V call is TRBV15, the J call TRBJ2-5; D not resolved. This CDR3 has 15 amino acids. Trimming removed 0 bases from V and 1 base from J, with 9 bases in between. Germline V gene sequence: CDR1 LNHNV, CDR2 YYDKDF (reference sequence). The CDR3 loop reads CATSRDRASQETQYF. DNA of the CDR3: TGTGCCACCAGCAGAGATCGGGCGTCCCAAGAGACCCAGTACTTC.

CDR3 nucleotides: TGCGCCAGCAGCCAGGGCCCGGGACAGGGTACCCACGAGCAGTACTTC. Its translation is CASSQGPGQGTHEQYF. V is TRBV4-1 and J is TRBJ2-7, with 9 bases identical to TRBD1. Germline assignment: CDR1 MGHRA and CDR2 YSYEKL. The CDR3 has 16 residues. After removal of 3 bases from V and 5 bases from J, the junction contained 11 bases not matched to a gene.

This clonotype was counted only a few times. J is TRBJ1-4 and V is TRBV28; D is uncertain. The ends were cut back, 8 bases at V and 3 bases at J, with 7 bases in the middle. Germline V gene sequence: CDR1 MDHEN, CDR2 SYDVKM. CDR3 size: 12 residues. The CDR3 nucleotides are TGTGCCAGCGGCCGACCTAATGAAAAACTGTTTTTT. This translates into CASGRPNEKLFF.

This clonotype was observed a handful of times. This chain connects TRBV14 to TRBJ2-1; 7 nucleotides agree with TRBD2. The CDR3 length is 15 residues. Germline V gives CDR1 SGHDN, CDR2 FVKESK. The V and J ends lost 1 base and 8 bases, in that order; junction bases with no gene match: 8. CDR3 nucleotide sequence: TGTGCCAGCAGCCAAGTAGGACTAGTATGGTATGAGCAGTTCTTC. Protein product: CASSQVGLVWYEQFF.

This clonotype was seen many times. This chain joins TRBV12-3 or TRBV12-4 and TRBJ2-3, with D unclear. V lost 7 bases to trimming and J lost 5 bases, with 4 bases between them. CDR3 length: 10 amino acids. CDR3 coding DNA: TGTGCCAGCAAGGGAGATACGCAGTATTTT. Translation gives CASKGDTQYF.

V is TRBV12-3 or TRBV12-4 and J is TRBJ2-7, with 8 bases identical to TRBD1. Losses at the gene ends were 4 bases for V and 3 bases for J; bases not matched to a gene: 8. The CDR3 loop spans 15 amino acids. This chain's CDR3 is CASSSDRGTLYEQYF. In nucleotides, the CDR3 is TGTGCCAGCAGTTCAGACAGGGGTACCCTCTACGAGCAGTACTTC.

The table lists this clonotype with a few counts. The rearrangement links TRBV20-1 to TRBJ1-5, with 7 bases fitting TRBD1. J was trimmed by 4 bases and V by 2 bases; bases with no gene match: 2. The CDR3 is 13 residues long. In germline, CDR1 is DFQATT, CDR2 SNEGSKA (reference sequence). Here the CDR3 reads CSARPDRNQPQHF. As DNA, the CDR3 is TGCAGTGCTAGACCGGACAGGAATCAGCCCCAGCATTTT.